This TCR beta chain was identified in a study of OX40 agonist ivuxolimab in advanced cancers. Sequenced by immunoSEQ multiplex PCR; TCRdb stores in-frame clones only, minus some. The sample includes about 73,000 clones, 90% of them seen just once. Sampled blood was obtained at baseline, cycle 4 day 1, and cycle 7 day 1. Germline V gene lookup returns CDR1 SGDLS and CDR2 YYNGEE. The CDR3 totals 15 residues. Between the trimmed V and J ends, which lost 0 bases and 3 bases, there was a span of 10 bases. The material sequenced was CD4+ or CD8+ T cells sorted from blood, taken in a trial of the OX40 agonist ivuxolimab. The chain combines TRBV9 with TRBJ2-1; D possibly corresponds to TRBD1 (6 bases). This TCR was recovered from an adult with an advanced solid tumor such as melanoma, head and neck, liver or kidney cancer. The CDR3 bases are TGTGCCAGCAGCGTAGGGGACAAAGTCTACAATGAGCAGTTCTTC. Encoded protein: CASSVGDKVYNEQFF.